These 4 T cell receptor beta chains were sequenced from one sample in a study of T cell clonality in common variable immunodeficiency. Clones were read by immunoSEQ multiplex PCR, and TCRdb kept only the in-frame ones, dropping some. Recorded here are about 29,000 clones, none singletons. The specimen was peripheral blood mononuclear cells. The receptor source for this set is a person aged 18 to 75 in good health.

In regard to this clone: Read coverage stops 3 residues before the CDR3 terminus; the germline J gene supplies the remainder. V gene TRBV23-1 combines with J gene TRBJ2-7, with TRBD1 as a possible D gene (6 bases). TRBV23-1 is sorted into the ORF group, with uncertain function. This CDR3 region has 16 residues. Trimming removed 3 bases at V and 3 bases at J, with 18 bases between. This chain's CDR3 is CASSQGAGAAIYEQYF. The CDR3 DNA, read in part, is TGCGCCAGCAGTCAGGGGGCAGGGGCCGCAATCTACGAG.

This clone was recorded many times. The DNA ends 3 residues before the CDR3 does, and the rest of the CDR3 is filled in from the germline J gene. The chain combines TRBV30 with TRBJ1-4; 7 positions agree with TRBD1. From germline, CDR1 is GTSNPN and CDR2 SVGIG (reference sequence). After removal of 4 bases from V and 8 bases from J, the junction contained 7 bases not matched to a gene. This CDR3 has 13 amino acids. The sequenced part of the CDR3 DNA is TGTGCCTGGACACCCAACAGGGGAGAAAAA. Translation gives CAWTPNRGEK. The complete CDR3 reads CAWTPNRGEKLFF. Looking up the rest from reference TRBV30 and TRBJ1-4 gives the full variable domain: SQTIHQWPATLVQPVGSPLSLECTVEGTSNPNLYWYRQAAGRGLQLLFYSVGIGQISSEVPQNLSASRPQDRQFILSSKKLLLSDSGFYLCAWTPNRGEKLFFGSGTQLSVL.

The table lists this clone with many counts. The read finishes 3 residues shy of the CDR3 end, and the germline J gene is used to complete it. J is TRBJ1-2 and V is TRBV5-4; possibly TRBD1 for D (5 bases). The CDR3 is made up of 15 amino acids. Germline CDR1 reads SGHNT; CDR2 reads YYREEE (reference sequence). Trimming took off 0 bases at V and 2 bases at J, with 11 bases between the two ends. The CDR3 loop reads CASSLEATGNYGYTF. The sequenced CDR3 bases are TGTGCCAGCAGCTTGGAGGCCACAGGCAACTATGGC.

Of note for this clone: The missing CDR3 end, 3 residues past where the read stops, is filled in from the germline J gene. V and J are TRBV6-1 and TRBJ2-7, with 11 nucleotides matching TRBD1. With V trimmed by 2 bases and J by 3 bases, 6 bases remained unmatched. Germline CDR1 is MNHNS and CDR2 is SASEGT. The length of the CDR3 is 16 residues. CDR3 in amino acids: CASSERMGTGGYEQYF. The covered CDR3 bases are TGTGCCAGCAGTGAACGAATGGGGACAGGGGGCTACGAG.